This is a list of T cell receptor beta chains from one sample in a study of cytomegalovirus exposure and HLA in healthy donors. Repertoires were generated with immunoSEQ multiplex PCR, while TCRdb's copy carries only in-frame clones and drops some. The data show some 60,000 clones, and the top ten clones hold 4% to 5.5%. The sample consisted of PBMCs. These receptors were collected from a man younger than 40 in good health and CMV-seropositive. The CDR3 runs from the conserved cysteine through the conserved F or W. A D gene is named only where the DNA matches it firmly.

d_gene,v_gene,j_gene,len,CDR3aa,CDR3nt
.,TRBV29-1,TRBJ2-2,15,CSVPLGGGQVGELFF,TGCAGCGTGCCCCTGGGAGGCGGCCAGGTCGGGGAGCTGTTTTTT
.,TRBV29-1,TRBJ1-5,11,CSVWDLGAQHF,TGCAGCGTATGGGACTTGGGGGCCCAGCATTTT
.,TRBV15,TRBJ2-2,16,CATSSQPGGVGGELFF,TGTGCCACCAGCAGCCAGCCGGGCGGGGTGGGCGGGGAGCTGTTTTTT
.,TRBV19,TRBJ1-5,14,CASSILQGNQPQHF,TGTGCCAGTAGTATATTACAGGGCAATCAGCCCCAGCATTTT
.,TRBV7-3,TRBJ2-1,16,CASSLPSSPNENEQFF,TGTGCCAGCAGCTTACCTAGCTCCCCAAACGAGAATGAGCAGTTCTTC
.,TRBV2,TRBJ2-2,14,CASSYLVRTGELFF,TGTGCCAGCAGTTATCTAGTAAGGACCGGGGAGCTGTTTTTT
TRBD2,TRBV7-8,TRBJ2-5,15,CASSLGTRQEETQYF,TGTGCCAGCAGCTTAGGGACTAGGCAAGAAGAGACCCAGTACTTC
TRBD1,TRBV6-1,TRBJ1-2,16,CASSGQGAPTVDGYTF,TGTGCCAGCAGTGGGCAGGGGGCCCCCACCGTTGATGGCTACACCTTC
.,TRBV4-1,TRBJ2-5,16,CASSQDRAANQETQYF,TGCGCCAGCAGCCAAGATCGTGCGGCGAATCAAGAGACCCAGTACTTC
TRBD2,TRBV6-1,TRBJ2-5,14,CASKLAGGGETQYF,TGTGCCAGCAAACTAGCGGGAGGAGGAGAGACCCAGTACTTC
.,TRBV4-1,TRBJ2-7,12,CASRKVVGHRFF,TGCGCCAGCAGAAAAGTAGTCGGACATAGGTTCTTC
TRBD1,TRBV5-4,TRBJ2-1,14,CASTIGTASGEQFF,TGTGCCAGCACCATAGGGACAGCTTCAGGTGAGCAGTTCTTC
TRBD1,TRBV4-1,TRBJ1-6,18,CASSRARQGSSYNSPLHF,TGCGCCAGCAGCCGAGCTCGACAGGGAAGCTCCTATAATTCACCCCTCCACTTT
TRBD2,TRBV2,TRBJ2-1,12,CASSERWEGWFF,TGTGCCAGCAGTGAAAGGTGGGAGGGCTGGTTCTTC
TRBD1,TRBV6-5,TRBJ1-2,15,CASSQKTTGVDGYTF,TGTGCCAGCAGCCAAAAGACGACAGGGGTAGATGGCTACACCTTC
.,TRBV5-1,TRBJ2-5,14,CASSFTSSQETQYF,TGCGCCAGCAGCTTTACTAGTTCACAAGAGACCCAGTACTTC